The clone carrying this T cell receptor (beta chain) has just a few counts. This entry is derived from a study of patients and donors after allogeneic stem cell transplantation. TCRdb ran MiXCR on the RT-PCR reads and lists one entry per CDR3 protein. The sample shows roughly 150,000 distinct CDR3 sequences, 24% of them seen only once. J gave up 1 base and V 0 bases, and 3 bases lay outside the gene matches. The V gene's germline CDR1 is SGHRS and CDR2 YFSETQ. This CDR3 has 15 residues. The material sequenced was blood, either unsorted or a sorted T cell fraction (not recorded which). The genes are TRBV5-1 and TRBJ1-1, with 7 bases that match TRBD1. The TCR originated in a human donor who was either an allogeneic HSCT recipient or a stem cell or donor lymphocyte infusion donor (not recorded which). It is not recorded whose cells these are; they may come from a transplant donor. The CDR3 here is CASSLGGDRNTEAFF. CDR3 bases: TGCGCCAGCAGCTTGGGAGGGGACAGGAACACTGAAGCTTTCTTT.